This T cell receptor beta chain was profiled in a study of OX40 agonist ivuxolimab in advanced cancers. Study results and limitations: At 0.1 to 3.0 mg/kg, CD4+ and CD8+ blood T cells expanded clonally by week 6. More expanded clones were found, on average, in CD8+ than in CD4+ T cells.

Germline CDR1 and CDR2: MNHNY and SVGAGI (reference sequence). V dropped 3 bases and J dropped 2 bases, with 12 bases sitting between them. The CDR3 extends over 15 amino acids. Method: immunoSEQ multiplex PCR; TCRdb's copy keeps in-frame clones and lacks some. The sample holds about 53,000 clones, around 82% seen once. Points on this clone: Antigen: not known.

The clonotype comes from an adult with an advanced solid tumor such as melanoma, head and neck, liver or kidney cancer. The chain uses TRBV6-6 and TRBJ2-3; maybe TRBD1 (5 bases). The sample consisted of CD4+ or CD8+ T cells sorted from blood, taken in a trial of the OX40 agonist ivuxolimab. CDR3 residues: CASSYITGPTDTQYF. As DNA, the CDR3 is TGTGCCAGCAGTTATATTACAGGCCCCACAGATACGCAGTATTTT.